This TCR beta chain was sequenced in a study of immune evolution from preneoplasia to lung adenocarcinoma. Whole-study findings and limits: Later-stage lesions seemingly showed higher T cell density and diversity than normal lung.

Patient tissue came from resections in Japan or China, 2014–2017. Macro-dissection enriched premalignant or tumor cells before nucleic acid extraction. About this clone itself: The antigen remains unidentified.

This table comes from immunoSEQ multiplex PCR, and its TCRdb copy is limited to in-frame clones, with some not included. The data contain around 10,000 clones, nearly 90% of them singletons. Germline CDR1 reads GTSNPN; CDR2 reads SVGIG (reference sequence). V lost 5 bases to trimming and J lost 2 bases; unmatched junction nucleotides: 9. This CDR3 spans 15 amino acids. This receptor was taken from a person aged 70 to 85 with invasive lung adenocarcinoma. The sequenced material came from FFPE invasive lung adenocarcinoma tissue. The chain uses TRBV30 and TRBJ2-5; the match to TRBD1 covers 9 bases. CDR3 in amino acids: CAWALGGTGQETQYF. The CDR3 coding sequence is TGTGCCTGGGCCCTAGGAGGGACAGGGCAAGAGACCCAGTACTTC.